This T cell receptor beta chain was obtained from a study of blood T cells in healthy people across ages. Worth noting for this clonotype: Its specificity is unknown.

In germline, CDR1 is MNHNY, CDR2 SVGAGI (reference sequence). With 8 bases clipped from V and 7 bases from J, the junction kept 9 bases outside the gene matches. The CDR3 length is 14 residues. Points from the study as a whole: Diversity of TCR beta correlated strongly with naive T cell percentage. Across the age range, TCR beta diversity per million T cells fell in a roughly linear way. Total diversity from one million sequenced T cells was likely underestimated.

Then a second PCR, running about 7 to 11 cycles, was carried out with a sample-barcoded 5' primer and a J-beta primer mix. From the 5' RACE reads, TCRdb called clonotypes with MiXCR, one entry per CDR3 protein. The sample lists 1,800,000 or so distinct CDR3 sequences; 35% to 50% were seen once. J is TRBJ2-3 and V is TRBV6-6; 10 nucleotides align to TRBD1. This TCR was sampled from a human donor in good health. The sample comprised blood. The CDR3 DNA reads TGTGCCAGCCATGGGACAGGGGAGGTGAATACGCAGTATTTT. It yields the protein CASHGTGEVNTQYF.